Below, one T cell receptor beta chain is given with its context. As yet, its antigen is unknown. CDR1 LGHNT and CDR2 FRNRAP come from the germline V gene. This CDR3 is built from 15 residues. V gave up 2 bases and J gave up 4 bases, with 12 bases separating them. This record comes from a study of cytomegalovirus exposure and HLA in healthy donors. Study-wide findings and caveats: Specific recognition of CMV antigens was confirmed in vitro for a few chains (all CMV-associated).

PCR involved 60 Vbeta and 13 Jbeta primers. Assay used: immunoSEQ multiplex PCR; TCRdb lists only in-frame clones, some missing. The sample includes about 130,000 clones, about 68% of them seen just once. The TCR comes from a human donor in good health. Specimen: PBMCs. The gene calls are TRBV12-5 and TRBJ2-1, with a tentative D call TRBD1 (5 bases). The DNA of the CDR3 is TGTGCTAGTGGTTTGATAGGGGAATATTACAATGAGCAGTTCTTC. It encodes CASGLIGEYYNEQFF.